This T cell receptor (beta chain) derives from a study of beta chain features in type 1 diabetes (dated by TCRdb to the late 2010s). Turning to the overall study: No differences in mean age, gender distribution, total cell number or subset yield were found between patients and healthy donors. A total of 107,917,701 sorted cells were examined across all samples, and a strong correlation was observed between cell number per subset and RNA yield. Naive and central memory subsets were obtained from all 30 or so donors, but regulatory and stem cell-like memory subsets were isolated from only 8 patients and roughly eight healthy donors. The study compared the TCRB repertoires of sorted circulating CD4+ T cell subsets in recently diagnosed type 1 diabetes patients with those in matched healthy donors. Findings and caveats that apply to the study as a whole: In all four CD4+ subsets, TCRB CDR3 length was moderately but significantly shorter in type 1 diabetes patients. HLA sub-analyses involved small numbers of individuals, so any influence of HLA type on TCRB rearrangement remained unresolved. The naive, central memory and regulatory TCRB repertoires appeared to resemble one another more closely among patients than among healthy donors. PCR might favor shorter templates, but patient and control samples were amplified and corrected together, so any skew would affect both groups equally. At VDJ recombination sites, patients with type 1 diabetes made fewer insertions and deleted more nucleotides, a pattern implying thymic rearrangement abnormalities. Because cDNA was sequenced instead of genomic DNA, highly expressing activated cells could be over-represented, though the groups showed no difference in activation or CD3 levels.

For CDR1 and CDR2, the germline V gene lists MNHEY and SVGAGI. The CDR3 holds 14 amino acids from the cysteine to the phenylalanine. Kept here is only the CDR3 DNA, which spans 42 bases and is read in frame from base 1. V loses 6 bases, J loses 1 base, and the germline ends lie 11 bases apart. The entire isolated RNA was reverse transcribed using the High Capacity cDNA Reverse Transcription Kit, and thus expressed TCRB transcripts were sequenced. Deep immunoSEQ sequencing was performed on naive, central memory and regulatory T cell samples, with an average of around 3.5 million total reads per sample. Sorted cells were lysed in RLT buffer, and RNA was extracted using DNase-treated RNeasy Micro or Mini kits according to cell number. To prevent cross-contamination, every cell subset was processed on its own, while patient and healthy donor samples were processed together. The immunoSEQ multiplex PCR was used to amplify TCRB sequences from cDNA, yielding 87-bp fragments that span the CDR3 region. Sequencing of the amplicons was done on the Illumina HiSeq platform. In the source study's methods: Synthetic template baselines were used to correct PCR bias computationally, reads within Hamming distance 2 were collapsed together, and singletons that could not be merged were discarded. Reads were aligned against IMGT to assign V, D and J genes, CDR3 length and insertions or deletions at six rearrangement sites. Within each subset, clonotype counts were normalized to sorted cell number, after which true diversity and Gini coefficients were computed with the tcR R package. Repertoire sharing was quantified using the overlap coefficient calculated on TCRB nucleotide sequences. Out-of-frame TCRB sequences from naive cells were analyzed to stand in for the pre-selection repertoire. As stored in TCRdb, this immuneACCESS dataset retains in-frame rearrangements with V and J assigned. A fraction of the clones does not appear; measured against another copy, unresolved V genes explain less than half of the discrepancy, and the remainder lacks a known reason. The V and J calls and clone size come from that table; D and trimming were worked out from the DNA. Within this sample are 600,000 to 750,000 clones, with around an eighth of them counted one time only. More than 0.09% of the sample goes to the ten largest clones.

A note on this clone: The clone's antigen remains unknown. There are no base qualities to consult, and no much larger clone falls within one base.

From each donor, a single peripheral blood sample of approximately 0.11 L on average was drawn into heparinised tubes. A BD FACSAria II and a panel including CD45RO, CCR7, CD25, CD127, CD95 and CD27 were used to sort naive, central memory, regulatory and stem cell-like memory CD4+ T cells. All sorted populations exceeded 95% purity. Right away, PBMCs were isolated by Lymphoprep density gradient centrifugation and were stained directly, with no culture step. Samples were stained and sorted in pairs, with one healthy donor and one patient per experiment, so that batch effects were minimized. This TCR was recovered from a man in his thirties or forties with type 1 diabetes. The specimen sequenced was naive CD4+ T cells from blood. The cell subset or site tag for this specimen amounts to: true naive CD4+ T cells. The chain couples TRBV6-5 to TRBJ2-3, with the D segment possibly TRBD1 or TRBD2, each aligning over 6 bases. The CDR3 reads as follows: CASRRDIGTDTQYF. The DNA is as follows: TGTGCCAGCAGGCGGGACATAGGCACAGATACGCAGTATTTT.